This is a list of T cell receptor beta chains from one sample in a study of cytomegalovirus exposure and HLA in healthy donors. Produced via immunoSEQ multiplex PCR; TCRdb's table is partial and in-frame only. Among 150,000 to 200,000 clones listed, more than 60% were seen once. Sequencing was performed on PBMCs. These receptors were taken from a man between 18 and 29 years old in good health and CMV-seronegative. The CDR3 runs from the conserved cysteine through the conserved F or W. A D gene is named only where the DNA matches it firmly. Where a row states a size, it is once, few, many or the class of an expanded clone; other rows omit it.

v_call: TRBV7-3
j_call: TRBJ2-3
clone_size: -
d_call: TRBD1
cdr3_nt: TGTGCCAGCAGCGACAGGGGGTACACAGATACGCAGTATTTT
cdr3_aa: CASSDRGYTDTQYF

v_call: TRBV18
j_call: TRBJ2-7
clone_size: few
d_call: TRBD2
cdr3_nt: TGTGCCAGCTCACCACCTAGACTAGCGGGAAGCTCCTACGAGCAGTACTTC
cdr3_aa: CASSPPRLAGSSYEQYF

v_call: TRBV7-8
j_call: TRBJ2-7
clone_size: -
d_call: TRBD1
cdr3_nt: TGTGCCAGCAGCTTAGCTCCTGGACAGGCCCTCTACGAGCAGTACTTC
cdr3_aa: CASSLAPGQALYEQYF

v_call: TRBV6-5
j_call: TRBJ1-3
clone_size: -
d_call: -
cdr3_nt: TGTGCCAGCAGGAGCGACAGGTTTGGAGGAAACACCATATATTTT
cdr3_aa: CASRSDRFGGNTIYF

v_call: TRBV11-2
j_call: TRBJ2-7
clone_size: -
d_call: -
cdr3_nt: TGTGCCAGCAGCTTAGGCGTCTACGAGCAGTACTTC
cdr3_aa: CASSLGVYEQYF

v_call: TRBV7-9
j_call: TRBJ2-1
clone_size: -
d_call: TRBD2
cdr3_nt: TGTGCCAGCAGCCACGGCCCGGGAGGGACCTACAATGAGCAGTTCTTC
cdr3_aa: CASSHGPGGTYNEQFF

v_call: TRBV5-4
j_call: TRBJ1-1
clone_size: few
d_call: -
cdr3_nt: TGTGCCAGCAGCTCTGCCCGGTCCGTTGGTGCTTTCTTT
cdr3_aa: CASSSARSVGAFF

v_call: TRBV5-1
j_call: TRBJ2-1
clone_size: -
d_call: TRBD2
cdr3_nt: TGCGCCAGCAGCTTGAGGGTAGCGGGAACCTACAATGAGCAGTTCTTC
cdr3_aa: CASSLRVAGTYNEQFF

v_call: TRBV5-1
j_call: TRBJ2-5
clone_size: -
d_call: TRBD2
cdr3_nt: TGCGCCAGCAGCCCGGGACTAGCGGGGGGTGAGACCCAGTACTTC
cdr3_aa: CASSPGLAGGETQYF

v_call: TRBV9
j_call: TRBJ2-1
clone_size: -
d_call: TRBD2
cdr3_nt: TGTGCCAGCAGCGTGGGTCTGCGGGAGACCTACAATGAGCAGTTCTTC
cdr3_aa: CASSVGLRETYNEQFF